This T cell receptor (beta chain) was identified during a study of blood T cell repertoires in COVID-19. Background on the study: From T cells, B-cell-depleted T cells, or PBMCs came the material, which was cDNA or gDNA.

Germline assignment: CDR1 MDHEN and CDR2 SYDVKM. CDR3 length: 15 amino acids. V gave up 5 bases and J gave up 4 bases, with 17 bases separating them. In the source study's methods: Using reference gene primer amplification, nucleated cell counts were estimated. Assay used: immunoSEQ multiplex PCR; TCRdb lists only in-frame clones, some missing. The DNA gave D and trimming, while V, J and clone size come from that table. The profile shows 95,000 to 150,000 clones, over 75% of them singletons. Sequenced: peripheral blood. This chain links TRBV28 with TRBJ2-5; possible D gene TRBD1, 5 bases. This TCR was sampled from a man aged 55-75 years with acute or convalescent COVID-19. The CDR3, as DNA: TGTGCCAGCAGTCTAACGTGGCAGGGAAGAGAGACCCAGTACTTC. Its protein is CASSLTWQGRETQYF.